Following are 6 T cell receptor beta chains from one sample sequenced in a study of CD8+ T cells in alopecia areata. TCR sequencing used cDNA made by reverse transcription of extracted RNA. Using immunoSEQ multiplex PCR, the repertoire was profiled, and TCRdb retains in-frame clones only, with some absent. The sample consists of fewer than 150,000 clones, 82% of them appearing once. Treatment meaning: oral pan-JAK inhibitor, 5-10 mg twice daily. The sample here was CD8+ T cells sorted from blood, taken at week 4, from a patient treated with tofacitinib. The receptors stem from a human donor with alopecia areata.

This chain uses TRBV30 with TRBJ2-7; 7 nucleotides match TRBD2. CDR3 length: 13 amino acids. V dropped 0 bases and J dropped 2; count of bases not matched to a gene: 1. The germline V gene has CDR1 GTSNPN and CDR2 SVGIG (reference sequence). The DNA of the CDR3 is TGTGCCTGGAGTGTGGGAGGGCCCTACGAGCAGTACTTC. Translation gives CAWSVGGPYEQYF.

The chain couples TRBV4-3 to TRBJ2-3, with 8 nucleotides matching TRBD1. CDR1 and CDR2 from the germline V gene are LGHNA and YSLEER. J gave up 5 bases and V 0 bases, and 4 bases lay outside the gene matches. This CDR3 has 15 residues. The CDR3 sequence is CASSQETGVRDTQYF. The CDR3 region has the DNA TGCGCCAGCAGCCAAGAGACAGGGGTGAGAGATACGCAGTATTTT.

This clone was counted a single time. The chain has TRBV7-3 and TRBJ2-3; D possibly matches TRBD1 or TRBD2 (6 bases each). The germline gives CDR1 SGHTA, CDR2 FQGTGA. This CDR3 spans 15 amino acids. The V end lost 0 bases, the J end lost 3 bases, and 10 bases lay between the germline ends. The CDR3 is CASSLTGGHTDTQYF. The CDR3 nucleotides are TGTGCCAGCAGCTTAACGGGGGGCCATACAGATACGCAGTATTTT.

This sequence joins TRBV7-6 and TRBJ2-2; D gene ambiguous. The CDR3 has 16 amino acids. V lost 5 bases and J 3 bases, leaving 16 bases between the germline ends. Germline assignment: CDR1 SGHVS and CDR2 FNYEAQ. The CDR3 is CASSVRSISYTGELFF. DNA of the CDR3: TGTGCCAGCAGCGTACGATCAATAAGTTACACCGGGGAGCTGTTTTTT.

V usage is TRBV2 and J usage is TRBJ2-3, with 8 nucleotides matching TRBD2. Losses at the gene ends were 6 bases for V and 1 base for J; bases not matched to a gene: 6. The CDR3 runs to 15 residues. From germline, CDR1 is SNHLY and CDR2 FYNNEI. The DNA of the CDR3 is TGTGCCAGCAGCTCAAGAGCGGGGGGCACAGATACGCAGTATTTT. Translating gives CASSSRAGGTDTQYF.

The chain joins TRBV19 to TRBJ2-7; 7 bases align to TRBD2. From germline, CDR1 is LNHDA and CDR2 SQIVND (reference sequence). CDR3 length: 15 amino acids. The ends lost 5 bases at V and 3 bases at J; junction bases unmatched: 10. The CDR3 nucleotides read TGTGCCAGTAGTTTCGGAGCGGGGACTCGCTACGAGCAGTACTTC. It yields the protein CASSFGAGTRYEQYF. Supplemented by reference TRBV19 and TRBJ2-7, the full variable domain reads DGGITQSPKYLFRKEGQNVTLSCEQNLNHDAMYWYRQDPGQGLRLIYYSQIVNDFQKGDIAEGYSVSREKKESFPLTVTSAQKNPTAFYLCASSFGAGTRYEQYFGPGTRLTVT.